The 24 T cell receptor beta chains presented below share a single source sample, sequenced in a study of cytomegalovirus exposure and HLA in healthy donors. With 60 Vbeta and 13 Jbeta primers, the PCR was carried out. Only in-frame clones appear in the TCRdb table, and some are missing; sequencing was by immunoSEQ multiplex PCR. The sample has approximately 100,000 clones, 77% seen once. Input material: PBMCs. Receptors were obtained from a middle-aged man in good health and CMV-seropositive.

Worth noting for this clone: At the DNA level, this CDR3 is encoded by other sequences in the same sample as well. The chain is built from TRBV19 and TRBJ2-3, with D maybe TRBD2 (5 bases). The CDR3 is made up of 13 amino acids. V lost 3 bases to trimming and J lost 1 base, with 5 bases between them. CDR1 and CDR2 (germline): LNHDA, SQIVND (reference sequence). CDR3 amino acids: CASSISGTDTQYF. In nucleotides, the CDR3 is TGTGCCAGTAGTATTAGCGGCACAGATACGCAGTATTTT. The variable domain in full, with the rest retrieved from reference TRBV19 and TRBJ2-3, is DGGITQSPKYLFRKEGQNVTLSCEQNLNHDAMYWYRQDPGQGLRLIYYSQIVNDFQKGDIAEGYSVSREKKESFPLTVTSAQKNPTAFYLCASSISGTDTQYFGPGTRLTVL.

The chain employs TRBV18 and TRBJ1-6; 7 bases map to TRBD1. This CDR3 is built from 16 residues. The germline gives CDR1 KGHSH, CDR2 LQKENI. With V trimmed by 6 bases and J by 8 bases, 13 bases remained unmatched. The CDR3 DNA follows: TGTGCCAGCTCCTACGGGGACAGCCCCGCCGATTCACCCCTCCACTTT. Residues: CASSYGDSPADSPLHF.

The sample holds a few counts of this clone. The rearrangement links TRBV4-1 to TRBJ1-6; 7 nucleotides agree with TRBD1. With V trimmed by 1 base and J by 10 bases, 13 bases remained unmatched. This CDR3 has 17 residues. CDR1 is MGHRA and CDR2 is YSYEKL in the germline V gene. The DNA of the CDR3 is TGCGCCAGCAGCCAAGGGGGACAGTTTGGGTCCTGGTCACCCCTCCACTTT. It codes for CASSQGGQFGSWSPLHF.

The chain recombines TRBV6-9 with TRBJ2-7; maybe TRBD2 (6 bases). V was clipped by 0 bases and J by 1 base, with 16 bases between them. The CDR3 contains 17 residues. Germline CDR1 and CDR2: MNHGY and SVAAGI. The CDR3 DNA reads as TGTGCCAGCAGTTATTCGAAAGGGGACTTGTATTCCTACGAGCAGTACTTC. Protein product: CASSYSKGDLYSYEQYF.

The genes are TRBV11-3 and TRBJ2-3; a weak D match, TRBD2 (6 bases). The V gene lost 5 bases and the J gene lost 1 base, with 22 bases spanning the gap. CDR3 length: 18 amino acids. The germline V gene has CDR1 SGHNT and CDR2 YENEEA. CDR3 in amino acids: CASSISFRDSEGTDTQYF. DNA for the CDR3: TGTGCCAGCAGCATCTCATTCCGGGACTCGGAGGGCACAGATACGCAGTATTTT.

V gene TRBV18 combines with J gene TRBJ2-7; maybe TRBD1 (6 bases). The V and J ends lost 1 base and 7 bases respectively, with 20 bases between them. The CDR3 spans 16 residues. The germline CDR1 and CDR2 sequences are KGHSH and LQKENI. For the CDR3, the DNA is TGTGCCAGCTCACCACTGGGAGCAGGGGACCTACTAGAGCAGTACTTC. Translation: CASSPLGAGDLLEQYF.

V usage is TRBV4-1 and J usage is TRBJ1-5; 11 nucleotides align to TRBD1. Per the germline V gene, CDR1 is MGHRA and CDR2 is YSYEKL. V lost 4 bases and J lost 3; bases outside the gene matches: 2. The CDR3 loop spans 15 amino acids. The CDR3 nucleotides read TGCGCCAGCAGCCGGGGACAGGGGGACAATCAGCCCCAGCATTTT. It encodes CASSRGQGDNQPQHF.

This chain joins TRBV5-5 and TRBJ1-2, with no clear D. The germline CDR1 and CDR2 sequences are SGHKS and YYEKEE (reference sequence). Trimming took off 0 bases at V and 2 bases at J, with 11 bases between the two ends. The CDR3 extends over 15 amino acids. The CDR3 loop reads CASSLEARQNYGYTF. The CDR3 DNA reads TGTGCCAGCAGCTTGGAGGCGAGGCAGAACTATGGCTACACCTTC.

V usage is TRBV6-4 and J usage is TRBJ2-2; no firm D call. V was clipped by 6 bases and J by 5 bases, with 13 bases between them. CDR1 and CDR2 from the germline V gene are MRHNA and SNTAGT. The CDR3 is 14 residues long. The DNA for the CDR3 is TGTGCCAGCAGCCCAACTCTAGAAACCGGGGAGCTGTTTTTT. Encoded protein: CASSPTLETGELFF.

The rearrangement links TRBV28 to TRBJ1-4, with D possibly being TRBD1 (6 bases). The CDR3 totals 15 residues. Germline lookup yields CDR1 MDHEN and CDR2 SYDVKM. Trimming left V 6 bases short and J 5 bases short, with 16 bases between. The CDR3 nucleotides are TGTGCCAGCAGCTCCCCCGGGACATCGAATGAAAAACTGTTTTTT. It yields the protein CASSSPGTSNEKLFF.

The genes are TRBV5-1 and TRBJ2-3; the match to TRBD1 covers 10 bases. The CDR3 totals 16 residues. The germline CDR1 and CDR2 sequences are SGHRS and YFSETQ. The J segment lost 5 bases and the V segment lost 2 bases, leaving 8 bases of the junction unmatched. This chain's CDR3 is CASSFLTGGLGDTQYF. In DNA form, the CDR3 reads TGCGCCAGCAGCTTCCTGACAGGGGGCTTAGGAGATACGCAGTATTTT.

V gene TRBV5-4 combines with J gene TRBJ2-3; 10 bases are a match to TRBD2. V lost 4 bases to trimming and J lost 2 bases; unmatched junction nucleotides: 7. This CDR3 region has 16 residues. Germline V CDR1 and CDR2: SGHNT, YYREEE (reference sequence). The DNA of the CDR3 is TGTGCCAGCAGCCCGCTTAGCGGGGGGAACACAGATACGCAGTATTTT. This sequence encodes CASSPLSGGNTDTQYF.

This chain joins TRBV2 and TRBJ1-4; perhaps TRBD1 as D (5 bases). Germline V gives CDR1 SNHLY, CDR2 FYNNEI. The CDR3 runs to 14 residues. Trimming removed 8 bases from V and 3 bases from J, with 13 bases in between. In DNA, the CDR3 is TGTGCCAGCGTCCCGGGACTTGCTAATGAAAAACTGTTTTTT. It codes for CASVPGLANEKLFF.

For this clone: Additional DNA sequences in this sample encode the identical CDR3. The V call is TRBV5-1, the J call TRBJ2-3; a possible D gene is TRBD2 (5 bases). V lost 4 bases to trimming and J lost 8 bases, with 14 bases between them. Germline CDR1 and CDR2: SGHRS and YFSETQ. This CDR3 comprises 13 residues. CDR3 coding DNA: TGCGCCAGCAGCCTGGGGAGTCAGAGTACGCAGTATTTT. This codes for CASSLGSQSTQYF.

The V gene is TRBV25-1, the J gene TRBJ2-3; 16 positions match TRBD2. Germline CDR1 reads MGHDK; CDR2 reads SYGVNS. V was pared by 7 bases and J by 3 bases, with 4 bases of the junction left unmatched. The CDR3 is 16 amino acids. This CDR3 is CASNPGLAGGTDTQYF. The CDR3 DNA sequence: TGTGCCAGCAACCCGGGACTAGCGGGGGGGACAGATACGCAGTATTTT.

The chain couples TRBV7-9 to TRBJ1-1; 8 positions agree with TRBD1. Germline V gene sequence: CDR1 SEHNR, CDR2 FQNEAQ (reference sequence). V lost 4 bases, J lost 13 bases, and 5 bases stayed unmatched. The CDR3 has 11 amino acids. CDR3 in DNA: TGTGCCAGCAGCTCAGGACAGGGTGTTTTCTTT. Its translation is CASSSGQGVFF.

A word on this clone: Because the CDR3 is missing its conserved closing phenylalanine or tryptophan, this is likely a read error. It is unclear where the CDR3 begins or ends on the DNA, so no DNA is shown, and the CDR3 is as TCRdb lists it. The rearrangement links TRBV28 to TRBJ1-1; the listed D gene, TRBD1, was not tested against the DNA. Germline lookup yields CDR1 MDHEN and CDR2 SYDVKM. A total of 12 residues make up the CDR3, ends included. The CDR3 region is CASTPGQENWGL.

V is TRBV28 and J is TRBJ1-5; no reliable D call. The germline V gene encodes CDR1 MDHEN and CDR2 SYDVKM. This CDR3 region has 14 residues. The V end lost 3 bases, the J end lost 12 bases, and 18 bases lay between the germline ends. CDR3 sequence reads: CASSFLVEDNCQHF. The CDR3 nucleotides read TGTGCCAGCAGTTTTCTTGTCGAGGATAACTGCCAGCATTTT.

The rearrangement uses TRBV6-5 and TRBJ1-2; D may be TRBD1 (5 bases). Looked up from germline, CDR1 is MNHEY and CDR2 is SVGAGI. The CDR3 covers 13 residues. V was pared by 6 bases and J by 1 base, with 9 bases between. CDR3 loop: CASSVGGNYGYTF. For the CDR3, the DNA is TGTGCCAGCAGCGTGGGGGGTAACTATGGCTACACCTTC.

This clone was detected a few times. The rearrangement links TRBV15 to TRBJ2-6, with D perhaps matching TRBD1 (5 bases). CDR3 size: 15 residues. Trimming pared 8 bases from V and 0 bases from J, leaving 11 bases between. Germline lookup yields CDR1 LNHNV and CDR2 YYDKDF (reference sequence). CDR3 nucleotides: TGTGCCACCGGACAAAGGGTCTCTGGGGCCAACGTCCTGACTTTC. Protein: CATGQRVSGANVLTF.

The chain links TRBV6-5 to TRBJ2-5; D is unresolved. There are 13 residues in the CDR3. V was trimmed by 6 bases and J by 5 bases, leaving 13 bases between them. Germline values: CDR1 MNHEY, CDR2 SVGAGI. This CDR3 is CASRPGGRETQYF. The CDR3 region has the DNA TGTGCCAGCAGGCCAGGTGGTAGGGAGACCCAGTACTTC.

The V and J genes are TRBV29-1 and TRBJ1-1, with D possibly matching TRBD1 (6 bases). Germline CDR1 reads SQVTM; CDR2 reads ANQGSEA. Trimming removed 4 bases from V and 2 bases from J, with 14 bases in between. This CDR3 contains 14 residues. CDR3 nucleotide sequence: TGCAGCGTTGGGCTGGGACAAATAAACACTGAAGCTTTCTTT. It is translated as CSVGLGQINTEAFF.

Here the CDR3 reads CASSQGLFSGNTIYF. The CDR3 DNA reads as TGCGCCAGCAGCCAAGGACTGTTCTCTGGAAACACCATATATTTT. The chain employs TRBV4-1 and TRBJ1-3; D is undetermined. Germline values: CDR1 MGHRA, CDR2 YSYEKL. Trimming left V 1 base short and J 0 bases short, with 7 bases between. This CDR3 contains 15 residues.

The V and J genes are TRBV6-6 and TRBJ2-2; TRBD1 matches at 11 bases. V shed 7 bases and J 6 bases; nucleotides not matched to a gene: 10. Per germline, CDR1 MNHNY and CDR2 SVGAGI (reference sequence). The CDR3 has 16 residues. DNA of the CDR3: TGTGCCAGCAACTCCCGGTCGGGACAGGGGGCCGGGGAGCTGTTTTTT. Translation: CASNSRSGQGAGELFF.